Listed below are T cell receptor beta chains from one sample, sequenced in a study of T cells expressing NK-cell markers. One entry per CDR3 protein, without DNA, is what TCRdb gives after re-calling the 5' RACE reads. This table holds hundreds of thousands of distinct CDR3 sequences. Source material: blood T cells: a sorted CD56 or NKG2C T cell subset, CD4+ or CD8+ T cells, or bulk PBMC T cells (not recorded which). Receptors originate from a woman aged 18-70 years in good health. CDR3s include the opening cysteine and the closing phenylalanine or tryptophan.

V: TRBV12-3/TRBV12-4; J: TRBJ1-5; length: 13; CDR3: CASTQGSSQPQHF
V: TRBV20-1; J: TRBJ1-1; length: 14; CDR3: CSATKGTGVTEAFF
V: TRBV4-2; J: TRBJ2-1; length: 15; CDR3: CASSQGLAGGDEQFF
V: TRBV11-2; J: TRBJ2-2; length: 17; CDR3: CASSFSVQPSNTGELFF
V: TRBV10-2; J: TRBJ1-5; length: 14; CDR3: CASSAVGGNQPQHF
V: TRBV25-1; J: TRBJ1-5; length: 15; CDR3: CASSSTGTSNQPQHF
V: TRBV20-1; J: TRBJ2-3; length: 11; CDR3: CSAATSDTQYF
V: TRBV20-1; J: TRBJ2-5; length: 13; CDR3: CSARGGEGETQYF
V: TRBV6-2/TRBV6-3; J: TRBJ2-5; length: 17; CDR3: CASSYTGQGVRQETQYF
V: TRBV2; J: TRBJ1-6; length: 13; CDR3: CASSAQYNSPLHF
V: TRBV18; J: TRBJ2-5; length: 14; CDR3: CASTPPGRQETQYF
V: TRBV20-1; J: TRBJ2-5; length: 14; CDR3: CSASLGSLQETQYF
V: TRBV28; J: TRBJ1-5; length: 13; CDR3: CASADVFNQPQHF
V: TRBV7-9; J: TRBJ2-7; length: 14; CDR3: CASSQGQGSYEQYF
V: TRBV12-3/TRBV12-4; J: TRBJ2-1; length: 15; CDR3: CASMVQGAFYNEQFF
V: TRBV18; J: TRBJ2-1; length: 14; CDR3: CASSPTGGYNEQFF
V: TRBV27; J: TRBJ2-2; length: 14; CDR3: CASGGRANTGELFF
V: TRBV23-1; J: TRBJ2-5; length: 14; CDR3: CASRGTSGGETQYF
V: TRBV6-1; J: TRBJ1-2; length: 13; CDR3: CASRRTGNYGYTF
V: TRBV4-3; J: TRBJ2-3; length: 16; CDR3: CASSQDLGEGTDTQYF
V: TRBV12-3/TRBV12-4; J: TRBJ1-5; length: 17; CDR3: CASSPQRTDFSNQPQHF
V: TRBV20-1; J: TRBJ1-1; length: 14; CDR3: CSARGPQGYTEAFF
V: TRBV5-1; J: TRBJ2-1; length: 16; CDR3: CASSLVRFSSYNEQFF
V: TRBV11-2; J: TRBJ2-3; length: 19; CDR3: CASSFLGRSRGGLEDTQYF
V: TRBV11-2; J: TRBJ2-1; length: 15; CDR3: CASSFRGNVKNEQFF
V: TRBV19; J: TRBJ2-3; length: 15; CDR3: CASAPGGKSPDTQYF
V: TRBV20-1; J: TRBJ1-2; length: 15; CDR3: CSANLPFRDRVSYTF
V: TRBV5-1; J: TRBJ2-2; length: 14; CDR3: CASSLTGAVGELFF
V: TRBV12-3/TRBV12-4; J: TRBJ1-1; length: 15; CDR3: CASSSRGGSNTEAFF
V: TRBV12-3/TRBV12-4; J: TRBJ1-5; length: 20; CDR3: CASSSTRGQGPTYSNQPQHF
V: TRBV7-8; J: TRBJ2-1; length: 16; CDR3: CASSLVRLAGVNEQFF
V: TRBV7-2; J: TRBJ1-3; length: 16; CDR3: CASSLLGGMIGNTIYF
V: TRBV5-5; J: TRBJ1-1; length: 14; CDR3: CASSSARRDTEAFF
V: TRBV2; J: TRBJ2-2; length: 16; CDR3: CASRPRTGSNTGELFF
V: TRBV15; J: TRBJ2-5; length: 13; CDR3: CATTRDIQETQYF
V: TRBV20-1; J: TRBJ1-4; length: 13; CDR3: CSAREPGEEKLFF
V: TRBV7-9; J: TRBJ2-5; length: 16; CDR3: CASSPPLRVKEETQYF
V: TRBV20-1; J: TRBJ1-4; length: 14; CDR3: CSAGSLAYNEKLFF
V: TRBV4-3; J: TRBJ2-2; length: 13; CDR3: CASSQEGPGWLFF